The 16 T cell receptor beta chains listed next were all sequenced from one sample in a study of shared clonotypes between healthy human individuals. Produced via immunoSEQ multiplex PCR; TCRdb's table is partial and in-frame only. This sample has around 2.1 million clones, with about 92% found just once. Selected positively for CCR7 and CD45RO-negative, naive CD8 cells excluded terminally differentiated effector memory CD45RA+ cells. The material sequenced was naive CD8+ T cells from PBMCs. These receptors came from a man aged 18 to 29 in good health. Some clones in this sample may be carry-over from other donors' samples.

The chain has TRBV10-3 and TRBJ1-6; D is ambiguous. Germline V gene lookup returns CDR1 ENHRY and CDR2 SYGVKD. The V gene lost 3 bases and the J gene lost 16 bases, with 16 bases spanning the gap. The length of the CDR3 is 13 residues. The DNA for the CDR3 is TGTGCCATCAGTGATACTCCGGGCGTAGGGCTCCACTTT. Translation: CAISDTPGVGLHF.

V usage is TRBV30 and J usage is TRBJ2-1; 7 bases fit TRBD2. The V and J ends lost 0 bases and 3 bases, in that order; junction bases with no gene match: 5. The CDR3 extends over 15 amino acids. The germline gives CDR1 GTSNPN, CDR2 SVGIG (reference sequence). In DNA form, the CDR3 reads TGTGCCTGGAGTGTACTGTCTAGCGGCTACAATGAGCAGTTCTTC. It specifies CAWSVLSSGYNEQFF.

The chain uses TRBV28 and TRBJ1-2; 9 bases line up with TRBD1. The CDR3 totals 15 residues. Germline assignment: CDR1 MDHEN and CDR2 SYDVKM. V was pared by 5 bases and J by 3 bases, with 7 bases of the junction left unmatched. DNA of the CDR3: TGTGCCAGCAGTGGGGACAGGGAAGGTGACTATGGCTACACCTTC. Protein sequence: CASSGDREGDYGYTF.

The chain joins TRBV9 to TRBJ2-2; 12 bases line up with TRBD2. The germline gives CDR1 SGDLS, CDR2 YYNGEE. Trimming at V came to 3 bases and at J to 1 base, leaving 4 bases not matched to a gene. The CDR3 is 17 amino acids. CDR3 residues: CASSERLAGVNTGELFF. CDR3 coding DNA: TGTGCCAGCAGCGAAAGACTAGCGGGAGTGAACACCGGGGAGCTGTTTTTT.

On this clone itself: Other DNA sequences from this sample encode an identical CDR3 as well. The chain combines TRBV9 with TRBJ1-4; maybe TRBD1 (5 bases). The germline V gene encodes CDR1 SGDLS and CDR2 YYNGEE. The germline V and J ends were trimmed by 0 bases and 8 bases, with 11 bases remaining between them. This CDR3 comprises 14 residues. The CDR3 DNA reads TGTGCCAGCAGCGTAGCAACGGGGGACGAAAAACTGTTTTTT. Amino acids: CASSVATGDEKLFF.

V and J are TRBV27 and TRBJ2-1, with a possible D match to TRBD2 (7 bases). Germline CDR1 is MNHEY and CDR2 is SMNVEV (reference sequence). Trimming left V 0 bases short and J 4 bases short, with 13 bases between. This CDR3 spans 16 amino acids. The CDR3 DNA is TGTGCCAGCAGTTTATCGTTGGGGGGGCGATACAATGAGCAGTTCTTC. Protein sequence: CASSLSLGGRYNEQFF.

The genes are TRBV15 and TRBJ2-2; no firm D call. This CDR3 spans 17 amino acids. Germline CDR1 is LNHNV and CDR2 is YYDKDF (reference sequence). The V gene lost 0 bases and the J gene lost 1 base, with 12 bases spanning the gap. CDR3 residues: CATSRDDPWKNTGELFF. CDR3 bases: TGTGCCACCAGCAGAGATGATCCCTGGAAGAACACCGGGGAGCTGTTTTTT.

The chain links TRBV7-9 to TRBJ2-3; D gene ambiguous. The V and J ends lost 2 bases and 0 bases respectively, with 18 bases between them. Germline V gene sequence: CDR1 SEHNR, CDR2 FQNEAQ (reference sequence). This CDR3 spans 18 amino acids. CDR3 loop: CASSLPIRYGPSTDTQYF. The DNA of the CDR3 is TGTGCCAGCAGCTTACCTATCCGTTACGGGCCTAGCACAGATACGCAGTATTTT.

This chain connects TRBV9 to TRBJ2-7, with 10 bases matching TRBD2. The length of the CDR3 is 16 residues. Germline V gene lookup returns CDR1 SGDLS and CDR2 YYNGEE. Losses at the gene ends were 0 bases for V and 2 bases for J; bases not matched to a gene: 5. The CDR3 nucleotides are TGTGCCAGCAGCGTAGAAGCTAGCGGGGGACCCTACGAGCAGTACTTC. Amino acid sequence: CASSVEASGGPYEQYF.

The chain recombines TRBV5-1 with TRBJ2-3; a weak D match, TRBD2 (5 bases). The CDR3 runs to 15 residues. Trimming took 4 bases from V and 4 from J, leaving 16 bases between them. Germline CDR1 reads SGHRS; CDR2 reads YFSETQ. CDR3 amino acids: CASSVSGPDSDTQYF. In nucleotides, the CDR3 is TGCGCCAGCAGCGTGAGCGGCCCAGACTCAGATACGCAGTATTTT.

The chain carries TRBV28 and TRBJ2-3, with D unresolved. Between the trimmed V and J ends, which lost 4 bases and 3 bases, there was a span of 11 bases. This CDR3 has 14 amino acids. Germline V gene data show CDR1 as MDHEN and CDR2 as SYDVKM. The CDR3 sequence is CASSSIGWTDTQYF. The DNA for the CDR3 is TGTGCCAGCAGTTCAATAGGATGGACAGATACGCAGTATTTT.

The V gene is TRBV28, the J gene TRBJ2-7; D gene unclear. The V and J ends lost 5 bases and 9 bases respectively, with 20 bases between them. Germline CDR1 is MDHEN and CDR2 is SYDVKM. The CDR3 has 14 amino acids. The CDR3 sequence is CASSPIPQRWGQYF. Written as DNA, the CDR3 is TGTGCCAGCAGTCCAATCCCCCAGAGGTGGGGGCAGTACTTC.

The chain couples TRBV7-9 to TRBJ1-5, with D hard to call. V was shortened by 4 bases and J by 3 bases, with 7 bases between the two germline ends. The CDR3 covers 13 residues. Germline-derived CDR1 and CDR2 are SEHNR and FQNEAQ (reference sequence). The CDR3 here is CASSSWDNQPQHF. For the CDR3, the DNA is TGTGCCAGCAGCTCGTGGGACAATCAGCCCCAGCATTTT.

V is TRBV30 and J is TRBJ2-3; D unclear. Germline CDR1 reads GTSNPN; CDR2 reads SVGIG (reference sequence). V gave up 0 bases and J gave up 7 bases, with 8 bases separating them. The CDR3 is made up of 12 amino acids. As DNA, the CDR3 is TGTGCCTGGAGTGTACCGTGGAATACGCAGTATTTT. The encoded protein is CAWSVPWNTQYF.

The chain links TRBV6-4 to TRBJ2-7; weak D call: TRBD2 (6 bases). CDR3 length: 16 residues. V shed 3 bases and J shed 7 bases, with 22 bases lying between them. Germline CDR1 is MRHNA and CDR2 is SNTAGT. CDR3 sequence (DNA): TGTGCCAGCAGTGAAAGGGCTGGCGGGCGGGGATTAGAGCAGTACTTC. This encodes CASSERAGGRGLEQYF.

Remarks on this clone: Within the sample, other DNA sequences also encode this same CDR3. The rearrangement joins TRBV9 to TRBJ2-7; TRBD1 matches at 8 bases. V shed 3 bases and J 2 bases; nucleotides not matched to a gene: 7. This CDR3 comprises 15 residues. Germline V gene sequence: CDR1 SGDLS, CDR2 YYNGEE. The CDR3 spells CASSATGTGAYEQYF. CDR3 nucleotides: TGTGCCAGCAGCGCCACCGGGACAGGAGCCTACGAGCAGTACTTC.